The clone carrying this T cell receptor beta chain was recorded once. Its antigen is as yet unknown. The CDR3 spans 15 residues. Trimming pared 2 bases from V and 2 bases from J, leaving 10 bases between. The germline CDR1 and CDR2 sequences are SEHNR and FQNEAQ (reference sequence). The data stem from a study of T cells in Graves' hyperthyroidism and ophthalmopathy. Broader study findings: Blood also held most thyroid clonotypes expanded beyond 0.001. The model's output predicted ophthalmopathy at a median of around 7 months prior to onset.

RNA transcripts served as the template for amplifying TCR beta CDR3 regions. HTBI primers were employed in a first-round RT-PCR of the TCR CDR3. TCRdb passed the multiplex PCR reads through MiXCR, listing each CDR3 protein once. Here the sample spans nearly 750,000 distinct CDR3 sequences, about 35% being singletons. Exclusion criteria comprised uncontrolled infection, other autoimmune disease, pregnancy or lactation. Each diagnosis drew on symptoms, thyroxine, TRAb, thyroid ultrasound and orbital computed tomography findings. This rearrangement joins TRBV7-9 to TRBJ1-5; D is possibly TRBD1 (6 bases). The TCR comes from a woman in her 40s with Graves' hyperthyroidism. The sequencing input was blood. The CDR3 region is CASSLNRVRNQPQHF. CDR3 in DNA: TGTGCCAGCAGCTTAAACAGGGTCCGCAATCAGCCCCAGCATTTT.